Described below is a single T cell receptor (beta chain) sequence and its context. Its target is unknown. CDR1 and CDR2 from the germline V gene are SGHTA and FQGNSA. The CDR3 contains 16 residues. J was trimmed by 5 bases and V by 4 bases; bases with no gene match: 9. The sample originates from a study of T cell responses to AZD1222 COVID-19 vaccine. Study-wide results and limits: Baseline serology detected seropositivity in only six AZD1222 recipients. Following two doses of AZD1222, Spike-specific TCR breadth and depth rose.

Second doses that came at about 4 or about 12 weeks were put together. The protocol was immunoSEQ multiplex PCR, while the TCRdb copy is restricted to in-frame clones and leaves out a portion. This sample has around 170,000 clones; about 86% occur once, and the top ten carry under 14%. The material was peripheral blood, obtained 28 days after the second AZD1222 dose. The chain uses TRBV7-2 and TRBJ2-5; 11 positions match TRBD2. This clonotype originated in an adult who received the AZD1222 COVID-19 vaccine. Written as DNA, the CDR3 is TGTGCCAGCAGCTGGGGTCCTAGCGGGAGGAAGGAGACCCAGTACTTC. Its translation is CASSWGPSGRKETQYF. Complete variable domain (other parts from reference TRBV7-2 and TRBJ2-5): GAGVSQSPSNKVTEKGKDVELRCDPISGHTALYWYRQSLGQGLEFLIYFQGNSAPDKSGLPSDRFSAERTGGSVSTLTIQRTQQEDSAVYLCASSWGPSGRKETQYFGPGTRLLVL.